This passage covers 27 T cell receptor beta chains from one sample sequenced in a study of blood T cell repertoires in COVID-19. Sequencing was performed with immunoSEQ multiplex PCR; in TCRdb, only in-frame clones are kept and a portion is missing. The sample consists of 100,000 to 150,000 clones, more than 70% of them appearing once. The sequencing sample was made of peripheral blood. These TCRs come from a woman aged 55-69 years with acute or convalescent COVID-19.

J is TRBJ1-1 and V is TRBV10-3; tentatively, D is TRBD1 (5 bases). Between the trimmed V and J ends, which lost 5 bases and 1 base, there was a span of 14 bases. Germline CDR1 reads ENHRY; CDR2 reads SYGVKD. This CDR3 region has 15 residues. The CDR3 region has the DNA TGTGCCATCAGTCAGGACGGGGGAAGGAACACTGAAGCTTTCTTT. It codes for CAISQDGGRNTEAFF.

This clone occurred once. The chain combines TRBV5-1 with TRBJ2-2; TRBD1 matches 8 bases. Germline loops: CDR1 SGHRS, CDR2 YFSETQ. Trimming cost V 4 bases and J 4 bases; bases outside gene matches: 6. This CDR3 region has 15 residues. CDR3 in amino acids: CASSTGTGGTGELFF. The DNA of the CDR3 is TGCGCCAGCAGCACAGGGACAGGCGGCACCGGGGAGCTGTTTTTT.

The V call is TRBV28, the J call TRBJ1-1, with no clear D. Germline V CDR1 and CDR2: MDHEN, SYDVKM. The CDR3 has 16 residues. V was cut by 8 bases and J by 8 bases, with 27 bases left in between. CDR3: CASFPPMGGPTLEAFF. The CDR3 bases are TGTGCCAGCTTCCCCCCCATGGGAGGGCCTACACTGGAAGCTTTCTTT.

This clone has only one observation. The V gene is TRBV7-2, the J gene TRBJ2-5; D might be TRBD2 (5 bases). V was pared by 1 base and J by 5 bases, with 11 bases between. Per the germline V gene, CDR1 is SGHTA and CDR2 is FQGNSA. This CDR3 contains 14 residues. The CDR3 spells CASSLGPSFETQYF. The CDR3 DNA reads TGTGCCAGCAGCTTAGGGCCTAGCTTTGAGACCCAGTACTTC.

The chain joins TRBV11-2 to TRBJ1-1; 8 bases are shared with TRBD1. V shed 4 bases and J 1 base; nucleotides not matched to a gene: 17. The V gene's germline CDR1 is SGHAT and CDR2 FQNNGV. This CDR3 spans 19 amino acids. Here the CDR3 DNA reads TGTGCCAGCAGCTCAGAAGTTAACCGGGACAGGCGGAGGAACACTGAAGCTTTCTTT. It is translated as CASSSEVNRDRRRNTEAFF.

This clone was seen only a few times. This chain joins TRBV6-5 and TRBJ2-5; D is possibly TRBD1 (6 bases). The CDR3 has 15 amino acids. Germline V CDR1 and CDR2: MNHEY, SVGAGI. V shed 6 bases and J shed 3 bases, with 17 bases lying between them. CDR3 amino acids: CASRTSGTPKETQYF. The CDR3 nucleotides are TGTGCCAGCAGGACTTCCGGGACACCTAAAGAGACCCAGTACTTC.

The V and J genes are TRBV6-5 and TRBJ2-2, with 7 positions matching TRBD2. V shed 11 bases and J 4 bases; nucleotides not matched to a gene: 7. CDR3 length: 13 residues. Germline CDR1 reads MNHEY; CDR2 reads SVGAGI. The CDR3 bases are TGTGCCGAAAGGGAGGGCTTCACCGGGGAGCTGTTTTTT. Encoded protein: CAEREGFTGELFF.

V usage is TRBV4-1 and J usage is TRBJ1-2; D gene uncertain. The CDR3 spans 14 residues. The V end lost 1 base, the J end lost 1 base, and 7 bases lay between the germline ends. Germline V CDR1 and CDR2: MGHRA, YSYEKL. CDR3 amino acids: CASSQAERNYGYTF. The CDR3 nucleotides are TGCGCCAGCAGCCAAGCCGAGCGTAACTATGGCTACACCTTC.

The chain employs TRBV9 and TRBJ2-1; TRBD2 aligns across 9 bases. This CDR3 is 16 amino acids long. Trimming removed 1 base from V and 4 bases from J; junction bases left unmatched: 6. Looked up from germline, CDR1 is SGDLS and CDR2 is YYNGEE. The CDR3 region is CASSVSSGTQYNEQFF. CDR3 nucleotides: TGTGCCAGCAGCGTATCTAGCGGGACCCAATACAATGAGCAGTTCTTC.

The chain combines TRBV20-1 with TRBJ1-5, with D unclear. Germline-derived CDR1 and CDR2 are DFQATT and SNEGSKA (reference sequence). The CDR3 totals 13 residues. V was pared by 3 bases and J by 7 bases, with 13 bases between. The CDR3, as DNA: TGCAGTGCTAGTCCCGGGGTCGGGCAGCCCCAGCATTTT. Its translation is CSASPGVGQPQHF.

The V call is TRBV6-4, the J call TRBJ2-2; weak D call: TRBD1 (6 bases). This CDR3 has 14 amino acids. Germline V lookup: CDR1 MRHNA, CDR2 SNTAGT. The germline V and J ends were trimmed by 5 bases and 2 bases, with 9 bases remaining between them. In nucleotides, the CDR3 is TGTGCCAGCAGTCCGGGACATAACACCGGGGAGCTGTTTTTT. As protein: CASSPGHNTGELFF.

The rearrangement joins TRBV9 to TRBJ2-5, with 10 bases that match TRBD2. CDR1 is SGDLS and CDR2 is YYNGEE in the germline V gene. The junction had 3 bases not matched to a gene; V was cut back by 2 bases and J by 5 bases. The CDR3 covers 14 residues. The CDR3 DNA reads TGTGCCAGCAGCGTTGGGACTAGCGTCGAGACCCAGTACTTC. As protein: CASSVGTSVETQYF.

This clone was observed once. This sequence joins TRBV10-3 and TRBJ1-5; D remains ambiguous. V was trimmed by 8 bases and J by 0 bases, leaving 8 bases between them. Looked up from germline, CDR1 is ENHRY and CDR2 is SYGVKD. The CDR3 runs 13 residues. Written as DNA, the CDR3 is TGTGCCATCGGGAGTGATAGCAATCAGCCCCAGCATTTT. It yields the protein CAIGSDSNQPQHF.

V is TRBV12-5 and J is TRBJ1-1; 8 nucleotides match TRBD1. With 0 bases clipped from V and 3 bases from J, the junction kept 6 bases outside the gene matches. The CDR3 length is 16 residues. Looked up from germline, CDR1 is LGHNT and CDR2 is FRNRAP. CDR3 in DNA: TGTGCTAGTGGTTTGGTACCATTACAGGGGGACACTGAAGCTTTCTTT. Translation: CASGLVPLQGDTEAFF.

The chain links TRBV10-3 to TRBJ2-3, with D possibly being TRBD1 (5 bases). V dropped 2 bases and J dropped 4 bases, with 13 bases sitting between them. Germline V gene sequence: CDR1 ENHRY, CDR2 SYGVKD. The CDR3 runs to 15 residues. CDR3 region: CAISETGGWSDTQYF. The CDR3 DNA is TGTGCCATCAGTGAGACAGGCGGCTGGTCAGATACGCAGTATTTT.

The gene calls are TRBV27 and TRBJ1-4; D is possibly TRBD1 (5 bases). The CDR3 covers 15 residues. Germline loops: CDR1 MNHEY, CDR2 SMNVEV (reference sequence). The V end lost 4 bases, the J end lost 1 base, and 10 bases lay between the germline ends. This CDR3 reads CASSSGGITNEKLFF. The CDR3 coding sequence is TGTGCCAGCAGTTCGGGGGGGATAACTAATGAAAAACTGTTTTTT.

This clone has more than one count but fewer than ten. The chain carries TRBV6-5 and TRBJ1-1, with D perhaps matching TRBD1 (5 bases). Germline assignment: CDR1 MNHEY and CDR2 SVGAGI. The CDR3 loop spans 12 amino acids. Trimming removed 8 bases from V and 4 bases from J, with 11 bases in between. The DNA for the CDR3 is TGTGCCAGCCAGGGTCGTGTCACTGAAGCTTTCTTT. Translating gives CASQGRVTEAFF.

J is TRBJ1-2 and V is TRBV6-6; 9 bases are shared with TRBD1. The CDR3 length is 14 residues. Per germline, CDR1 MNHNY and CDR2 SVGAGI (reference sequence). Germline trimming cut 7 bases from V and 7 bases from J; bases unmatched to any gene: 10. CDR3 sequence (DNA): TGTGCCAGCACCATAAGACAGGGACAGGGTGGCTACACCTTC. Residues: CASTIRQGQGGYTF.

The V gene is TRBV7-2, the J gene TRBJ2-3; 7 positions match TRBD2. This CDR3 spans 16 amino acids. J lost 1 base, V lost 5 bases, and 9 bases had no gene match. The germline V gene has CDR1 SGHTA and CDR2 FQGNSA. In nucleotides, the CDR3 is TGTGCCAGCAGCAAGAGTAGCGGGTCCCGCACAGATACGCAGTATTTT. It yields the protein CASSKSSGSRTDTQYF. The full variable domain, in which reference TRBV7-2 and TRBJ2-3 provide the parts outside the CDR3, is GAGVSQSPSNKVTEKGKDVELRCDPISGHTALYWYRQSLGQGLEFLIYFQGNSAPDKSGLPSDRFSAERTGGSVSTLTIQRTQQEDSAVYLCASSKSSGSRTDTQYFGPGTRLTVL.

V gene TRBV28 combines with J gene TRBJ2-3, with 7 nucleotides matching TRBD2. The length of the CDR3 is 15 residues. Germline V gives CDR1 MDHEN, CDR2 SYDVKM. V shed 7 bases and J 0 bases; nucleotides not matched to a gene: 7. The CDR3 DNA follows: TGTGCCAGCAAAGGACCTAGCGGAAGCACAGATACGCAGTATTTT. This codes for CASKGPSGSTDTQYF.

The rearrangement joins TRBV28 to TRBJ1-5; weak D call: TRBD1 (5 bases). This CDR3 has 15 residues. The V end was cut by 4 bases, the J end by 3 bases, with 13 bases between. Per the germline V gene, CDR1 is MDHEN and CDR2 is SYDVKM. The CDR3 DNA reads TGTGCCAGCAGTTCCCCTCGACAGATCAATCAGCCCCAGCATTTT. Its protein product is CASSSPRQINQPQHF.

This chain joins TRBV4-1 and TRBJ2-3; D may be TRBD2 (6 bases). This CDR3 is built from 18 residues. Trimming took off 4 bases at V and 0 bases at J, with 20 bases between the two ends. CDR1 is MGHRA and CDR2 is YSYEKL in the germline V gene. The CDR3 spells CASSPLLGTPASTDTQYF. The DNA of the CDR3 is TGCGCCAGCAGCCCCCTCCTCGGGACTCCAGCTAGCACAGATACGCAGTATTTT.

The gene calls are TRBV5-8 and TRBJ1-2; 11 bases line up with TRBD1. The CDR3 sequence is 15 residues long. CDR1 is SGHTS and CDR2 is YDEGEE in the germline V gene. The V gene end was trimmed by 1 base and the J gene end by 7 bases; junction bases not matched to a gene: 6. The CDR3 DNA reads as TGTGCCAGCAGCTTGCAGGACAGGGGGCAATTTGGCTACACCTTC. The encoded protein is CASSLQDRGQFGYTF.

J is TRBJ2-7 and V is TRBV21-1; TRBD2, the D gene given by the table, was not confirmed from the DNA. TRBV21-1 is noted as a pseudogene. The CDR3 loop spans 15 amino acids. CDR3 loop: CASSKRRTGEYEQYV. The DNA for the CDR3 is TGTGCCAGCAGCAAAAGGAGGACGGGAGAATACGAGCAGTACGTC.

About this clone: At one end the junction does not follow the germline gene, possibly because of a read error. V is TRBV7-2 and J is TRBJ2-2, with 10 nucleotides matching TRBD2. CDR1 and CDR2 (germline): SGHTA, FQGNSA. The CDR3 sequence is 16 residues long. CDR3 bases: TGTGCCAACAGCACGCTAGCGGGAGATGACACCGGGGAGCTGTTTTTT. Translated: CANSTLAGDDTGELFF.

This rearrangement joins TRBV5-1 to TRBJ2-3; possible D gene TRBD2, 6 bases. This CDR3 is 13 amino acids long. V shed 5 bases and J shed 4 bases, with 11 bases lying between them. Germline V CDR1 and CDR2: SGHRS, YFSETQ. CDR3 DNA sequence: TGCGCCAGCAGAACGACGGGGGCAGATACGCAGTATTTT. Translated, it gives CASRTTGADTQYF.

CDR3 amino acids: CASSGGGSAEAFF. CDR3 nucleotide sequence: TGTGCCAGCAGCGGGGGGGGATCGGCTGAAGCTTTCTTT. This chain links TRBV3-1 (or the pseudogene TRBV3-2) with TRBJ1-1; D possibly corresponds to TRBD1 (5 bases). The CDR3 runs to 13 residues. The V end was cut by 5 bases, the J end by 6 bases, with 13 bases between. Germline V CDR1 and CDR2: LGHDT, YNNKEL (reference sequence).